This entry concerns a single T cell receptor beta chain. Its antigen is unknown. No base-level quality is on record; no much larger clone is a single base apart. This specimen belongs to a study of cytotoxic CD8 clonotypes in ibrutinib-treated CLL (dated by TCRdb to about 2021). For the study in its entirety: The cohort was composed of 11 relapsed/refractory and about 15 treatment-naive patients; IGHV unmutated status was identified in some 17 patients. Patients were still on ibrutinib when every remission and progressive disease sample was collected. Response samples were obtained after a median of around eleven months of treatment, with a range of roughly 6 to 36 months. Cryopreserved peripheral blood mononuclear cells were obtained before treatment, at response, and at either sustained remission or disease progression. Partial responses were observed in about 24 patients and complete responses in 2; after a median follow-up of around 64 months, remission was maintained in roughly 14 patients and progression was observed in approximately 12. Samples averaged 255,043 productive templates and some 96,000 productive rearrangements. Longitudinal samples were available for about 30% of the 86 trial participants.

For TCR beta library preparation, approximately 2.2 micrograms of genomic DNA were isolated from cryopreserved PBMCs. Longitudinal blood samples from CLL patients on ibrutinib monotherapy were analyzed using high-throughput TCR beta sequencing. The patients took part in an open-label, single-center phase 2 trial of ibrutinib monotherapy. Results the study describes overall, beyond this receptor: Clonality increased at ibrutinib response, stayed stable in sustained remission, and fell back toward baseline at progression. Public clonotypes were rare and either contracted or stayed stable during treatment, and the rise in clonality at ibrutinib response reflected the expansion of private clonotypes. Baseline clonality was found to be higher than that of age-matched healthy donors and was strongly correlated with circulating CD8+ T-cell counts. Lymph node repertoires were not examined, and the timing of sampling was not matched between patients in sustained remission and those whose disease progressed.

A MiSeq instrument was used for deep resolution sequencing, which targeted depths ranging from 1 in 1 million up to 1 in 200,000 T cells, with coverage averaging 10x for each clonotype. TCR beta libraries were generated with the immunoSEQ hsTCRB Kit. Processing in the source paper ran as follows. Data were analyzed with ImmunoSEQ Data Assistant and ImmunoSEQ Analyzer, with V, D and J genes assigned per IMGT definitions. Clonality, which ranges from 0 to 1, was calculated as one minus the normalized Shannon entropy of productive rearrangement frequencies. Only overrepresented clonotypes making up at least 0.05% of the repertoire of each patient were included in the public clonotype analysis. Some 14 age-matched healthy donor repertoires from immuneACCESS served as clonality controls. Drawn from immuneACCESS, this table holds only the in-frame rearrangements with V and J called that TCRdb kept. Clones are partly lost; checked studies trace under half to an unresolved V gene and leave the rest unexplained. V, J and clone size are those of that table, while D and trimming were read from the DNA. The sample table holds fewer than 400,000 clones, of which approximately 67% were seen once. The ten largest clones add up to roughly 6% of the sample.

The germline V gene sets CDR1 to LGHNA and CDR2 to YSLEER. Trimming costs V 3 bases and J 8 bases, and their ends lie 11 bases apart. Reading from cysteine to phenylalanine, the CDR3 counts 13 amino acids. Kept here is only the CDR3 DNA, which spans 39 bases and is read in frame from base 1. The starting material was PBMCs, obtained after 36 months of ibrutinib treatment. The receptor was isolated from a human donor with chronic lymphocytic leukemia. Here the chain combines TRBV4-3 and TRBJ1-5; TRBD1 is perhaps the D gene, given 5 matching bases. The DNA is TGCGCCAGCAGCCAGGACGGGGGTGAGCCCCAGCATTTT. Translation gives CASSQDGGEPQHF.